This T cell receptor (beta chain) emerged from a study of blood T cell repertoires in COVID-19. About the research overall: Sample material is recorded as cDNA or gDNA derived from T cells, B-cell-depleted T cells, or PBMCs.

CDR3 length: 14 residues. Germline V gene sequence: CDR1 SGHNT, CDR2 YYREEE (reference sequence). V was pared by 4 bases and J by 5 bases, with 15 bases between. Participants came from roughly 25 US areas, aged roughly 18 to 89 years. Cohorts were based on clinical histories the participants reported. Some clones are missing from TCRdb's copy, which holds only in-frame ones; the method was immunoSEQ multiplex PCR. The sample holds roughly 520,000 clones, over 75% seen once. The TCR was taken from a middle-aged woman who had recovered from COVID-19. The chain employs TRBV5-4 and TRBJ2-5; possible D gene TRBD2, 6 bases. The sample consisted of PBMCs or T cells enriched from blood (not recorded which). The CDR3 region is CASSPLEAGETQYF. The DNA for the CDR3 is TGTGCCAGCAGCCCGCTTGAGGCGGGGGAGACCCAGTACTTC.